This TCR beta chain was captured by sequencing in a study of T cell responses to AZD1222 COVID-19 vaccine. Study-level findings and limits: It should be noted that donors were predominantly white British and more often female, and clonal diversity was possibly underestimated. Increases in Spike-specific TCR breadth and depth were seen after two AZD1222 doses. Only six people who got AZD1222 tested seropositive at baseline.

TCRdb's copy holds only in-frame clones and misses some; the assay was immunoSEQ multiplex PCR. The data show roughly 180,000 clones, over 80% seen once. Of note for this clone: The antigen remains unidentified.

The clonotype was recovered from an adult who received the MenACWY meningococcal vaccine as a control. The sample in question was peripheral blood, obtained 28 days after the second dose of the MenACWY control vaccine.

CDR3 coding DNA: TGTGCCAGCAGCATCCCCCCTCCCCGTATCTTTGCAACTAATGAAAAACTGTTTTTT. This encodes CASSIPPPRIFATNEKLFF. This sequence joins TRBV21-1 and TRBJ1-4. TRBV21-1 is labeled a pseudogene. The CDR3 contains 19 residues.